A selection of T cell receptor beta chains follows, all from one sample in a study of blood T cell repertoires in COVID-19. Assay: immunoSEQ multiplex PCR; the TCRdb copy retains only in-frame clones and omits some. Found here are over 150,000 clones, roughly four fifths of them singletons; the top ten hold roughly an eighth. Material: peripheral blood. Source of these receptors: a woman of 80 years or more with COVID-19, enrolled during active disease. The CDR3 runs from the conserved cysteine through the conserved F or W.

CDR3 protein: CASSEGTGGEKLFF
J gene: TRBJ1-4
V gene: TRBV10-2

CDR3 protein: CASSWGLAGGTQFF
J gene: TRBJ2-1
V gene: TRBV5-1

CDR3 protein: CASSRTGGRAFF
J gene: TRBJ1-1
V gene: TRBV4-1

CDR3 protein: CASSLERGSNQPQHF
J gene: TRBJ1-5
V gene: TRBV27

CDR3 protein: CASSPRTDREETQYF
J gene: TRBJ2-5
V gene: TRBV18

CDR3 protein: CASSSRERTDTQYF
J gene: TRBJ2-3
V gene: TRBV11-2

CDR3 protein: CASSMTETWINEQFF
J gene: TRBJ2-1
V gene: TRBV19

CDR3 protein: CASSPLRQYNSPLHF
J gene: TRBJ1-6
V gene: TRBV16

CDR3 protein: CASLYRISGNTIYF
J gene: TRBJ1-3
V gene: TRBV2

CDR3 protein: CAISSAGGATGELFF
J gene: TRBJ2-2
V gene: TRBV10-3

CDR3 protein: CASTWPTPGEQFF
J gene: TRBJ2-1
V gene: TRBV2

CDR3 protein: CSGGQGGMDTQYF
J gene: TRBJ2-3
V gene: TRBV29-1

CDR3 protein: CATSRRESYNEQFF
J gene: TRBJ2-1
V gene: TRBV15

CDR3 protein: CASRTSGTHEQFF
J gene: TRBJ2-1
V gene: TRBV6-5

CDR3 protein: CSVRTSGSGEQYF
J gene: TRBJ2-7
V gene: TRBV29-1

CDR3 protein: CASSQDRLSHSSYNEQFF
J gene: TRBJ2-1
V gene: TRBV14

CDR3 protein: CASSPFSQETQYF
J gene: TRBJ2-5
V gene: TRBV28

CDR3 protein: CASSYSNSWNTEAFF
J gene: TRBJ1-1
V gene: TRBV6-6

CDR3 protein: CASSLVVDGANYGYTF
J gene: TRBJ1-2
V gene: TRBV13

CDR3 protein: CASSQDRELAGGETQYF
J gene: TRBJ2-5
V gene: TRBV4-2

CDR3 protein: CASSDRDTSYEQYF
J gene: TRBJ2-7
V gene: TRBV6-5

CDR3 protein: CASSQSRSLQGAEKLFF
J gene: TRBJ1-4
V gene: TRBV23-1

CDR3 protein: CSVEGLKNTGELFF
J gene: TRBJ2-2
V gene: TRBV29-1

CDR3 protein: CASSLRTSGSSYEQYF
J gene: TRBJ2-7
V gene: TRBV3-1/TRBV3-2

CDR3 protein: CATSDIASGRSDTQYF
J gene: TRBJ2-3
V gene: TRBV24-1

CDR3 protein: CATGGSGGTDTQYF
J gene: TRBJ2-3
V gene: TRBV15

CDR3 protein: CASSQVGRDYNEQFF
J gene: TRBJ2-1
V gene: TRBV14

CDR3 protein: CAINQGAYNYGYTF
J gene: TRBJ1-2
V gene: TRBV10-3

CDR3 protein: CASSSNRVSTDTQYF
J gene: TRBJ2-3
V gene: TRBV6-6

CDR3 protein: CASRLAGGSNQLNTGELFF
J gene: TRBJ2-2
V gene: TRBV27

CDR3 protein: CASRQGSLVRYTF
J gene: TRBJ1-2
V gene: TRBV5-6

CDR3 protein: CASSVIAGDPFTYEQYF
J gene: TRBJ2-7
V gene: TRBV11-2

CDR3 protein: CASSQAARGGRGDTQYF
J gene: TRBJ2-3
V gene: TRBV4-3

CDR3 protein: CASSPITGTEAFF
J gene: TRBJ1-1
V gene: TRBV18

CDR3 protein: CASSLEATAYNEQFF
J gene: TRBJ2-1
V gene: TRBV5-1

CDR3 protein: CAIRDRQGYGYTF
J gene: TRBJ1-2
V gene: TRBV10-3

CDR3 protein: CASSLEPAGDTQYF
J gene: TRBJ2-3
V gene: TRBV5-1

CDR3 protein: CASRSGLWDYGYTF
J gene: TRBJ1-2
V gene: TRBV27

CDR3 protein: CASSLFGGDRYEQYF
J gene: TRBJ2-7
V gene: TRBV5-4